One and the same sample provided the 27 T cell receptor beta chains below, sequenced in a study of blood T cell repertoires in COVID-19. Profiling relied on immunoSEQ multiplex PCR, and the TCRdb table lists in-frame clones only, not all of them. The repertoire includes about 160,000 clones, roughly nine tenths of them detected once, and 0.5% to 0.65% sits in the top ten. The sample consisted of peripheral blood. The receptors originated from a man in his forties or fifties with acute or convalescent COVID-19.

V and J are TRBV19 and TRBJ2-3; TRBD2 matches at 13 bases. Germline trimming cut 8 bases from V and 3 bases from J; bases unmatched to any gene: 8. Per germline, CDR1 LNHDA and CDR2 SQIVND (reference sequence). The CDR3 runs to 16 residues. The CDR3 DNA sequence: TGTGCCAGTCAACGCCGGACTAGCGGGGGAACAGATACGCAGTATTTT. As protein: CASQRRTSGGTDTQYF.

This clone appeared a few times. The rearrangement links TRBV4-3 to TRBJ1-2, with 7 bases identical to TRBD1. The V segment lost 5 bases and the J segment 8 bases; nucleotides outside the gene matches: 5. CDR1 and CDR2 (germline): LGHNA, YSLEER. The CDR3 loop spans 12 amino acids. The CDR3 spells CASSFTGEGYTF. CDR3 sequence (DNA): TGCGCCAGCAGCTTTACAGGGGAGGGCTACACCTTC.

This sequence joins TRBV2 and TRBJ2-3; TRBD1 agrees at 11 bases. Germline lookup yields CDR1 SNHLY and CDR2 FYNNEI. The length of the CDR3 is 15 residues. V lost 6 bases to trimming and J lost 3 bases; unmatched junction nucleotides: 5. The CDR3 sequence: CASRGQGVKTDTQYF. The CDR3 DNA follows: TGTGCCAGCAGGGGACAGGGGGTAAAGACAGATACGCAGTATTTT. The whole variable domain, filled in from reference TRBV2 and TRBJ2-3, reads EPEVTQTPSHQVTQMGQEVILRCVPISNHLYFYWYRQILGQKVEFLVSFYNNEISEKSEIFDDQFSVERPDGSNFTLKIRSTKLEDSAMYFCASRGQGVKTDTQYFGPGTRLTVL.

The chain uses TRBV30 and TRBJ2-5; TRBD2 matches at 9 bases. From germline, CDR1 is GTSNPN and CDR2 SVGIG (reference sequence). V lost 1 base and J lost 4; bases outside the gene matches: 10. CDR3 length equals 16 residues. CDR3 in amino acids: CAWSGRGGAMLETQYF. In DNA form, the CDR3 reads TGTGCCTGGAGTGGGCGCGGGGGGGCTATGTTAGAGACCCAGTACTTC. Combining the CDR3 with reference TRBV30 and TRBJ2-5 gives the whole variable domain SQTIHQWPATLVQPVGSPLSLECTVEGTSNPNLYWYRQAAGRGLQLLFYSVGIGQISSEVPQNLSASRPQDRQFILSSKKLLLSDSGFYLCAWSGRGGAMLETQYFGPGTRLLVL.

The chain uses TRBV19 and TRBJ1-6; D might be TRBD1 (6 bases). Trimming took off 6 bases at V and 7 bases at J, with 10 bases between the two ends. This CDR3 is built from 13 residues. Germline CDR1 reads LNHDA; CDR2 reads SQIVND (reference sequence). CDR3 loop: CASSQGWNSPLHF. CDR3 DNA: TGTGCCAGTAGCCAGGGGTGGAATTCACCCCTCCACTTT. The full variable domain, in which reference TRBV19 and TRBJ1-6 provide the parts outside the CDR3, is DGGITQSPKYLFRKEGQNVTLSCEQNLNHDAMYWYRQDPGQGLRLIYYSQIVNDFQKGDIAEGYSVSREKKESFPLTVTSAQKNPTAFYLCASSQGWNSPLHFGNGTRLTVT.

The rearrangement links TRBV5-1 to TRBJ2-5; 7 positions match TRBD1. This CDR3 contains 17 residues. Unmatched junction bases numbered 11, after V lost 3 bases and J lost 0 bases. Germline CDR1 is SGHRS and CDR2 is YFSETQ. The CDR3 loop is CASSSVGDSKYQETQYF. The CDR3 DNA reads TGCGCCAGCAGCTCGGTTGGGGACAGCAAGTACCAAGAGACCCAGTACTTC.

The V and J genes are TRBV5-4 and TRBJ2-7; TRBD2 matches 7 bases. The CDR3 runs to 14 residues. Germline values: CDR1 SGHNT, CDR2 YYREEE (reference sequence). The J segment lost 0 bases and the V segment lost 3 bases, leaving 3 bases of the junction unmatched. CDR3 bases: TGTGCCAGCAGCTCACGGGAGGTCTCCTACGAGCAGTACTTC. Translated, it gives CASSSREVSYEQYF.

The chain carries TRBV7-8 and TRBJ1-1; D unresolved. The V gene lost 1 base and the J gene lost 2 bases, with 14 bases spanning the gap. CDR1 SGHVS and CDR2 FQNEAQ come from the germline V gene. This CDR3 is 16 amino acids long. CDR3 region: CASSLVAMEGNTEAFF. CDR3 DNA sequence: TGTGCCAGCAGCTTAGTAGCAATGGAGGGTAACACTGAAGCTTTCTTT.

V gene TRBV7-9 combines with J gene TRBJ2-1; TRBD2 is a possible D gene (6 bases). V was clipped by 1 base and J by 4 bases, with 11 bases between them. The CDR3 runs to 15 residues. CDR1 and CDR2 from the germline V gene are SEHNR and FQNEAQ (reference sequence). The CDR3 DNA sequence: TGTGCCAGCAGCTTAGGGACTACCACATACAATGAGCAGTTCTTC. It translates to CASSLGTTTYNEQFF.

The V gene is TRBV5-6, the J gene TRBJ2-1, with D maybe TRBD2 (5 bases). The ends were cut back, 4 bases at V and 1 base at J, with 6 bases in the middle. CDR3 length: 13 residues. Germline V gene sequence: CDR1 SGHDT, CDR2 YYEEEE. The CDR3: CASSRRSYNEQFF. CDR3 in DNA: TGTGCCAGCAGCAGGAGGTCCTACAATGAGCAGTTCTTC.

The chain is built from TRBV19 and TRBJ2-2, with TRBD2 as a possible D gene (5 bases). The CDR3 length is 15 residues. With 6 bases removed from V and 4 bases from J, the gap between germline ends came to 15 bases. Germline values: CDR1 LNHDA, CDR2 SQIVND (reference sequence). CDR3 DNA: TGTGCCAGTAGAGCGGTGGAGGCGGTCACCGGGGAGCTGTTTTTT. Translated: CASRAVEAVTGELFF. Full variable domain (rest looked up from reference TRBV19 and TRBJ2-2): DGGITQSPKYLFRKEGQNVTLSCEQNLNHDAMYWYRQDPGQGLRLIYYSQIVNDFQKGDIAEGYSVSREKKESFPLTVTSAQKNPTAFYLCASRAVEAVTGELFFGEGSRLTVL.

As for this clone: The junction shows a germline mismatch at one end, possibly a read error. This sample includes further DNA sequences coding for the same CDR3. This chain connects TRBV2 to TRBJ1-2; TRBD1 matches 7 bases. The CDR3 spans 15 residues. Germline V lookup: CDR1 SNHLY, CDR2 FYNNEI. Here the CDR3 DNA reads TGCGCCAGCAGGACCGGGACAGCCCAATTTTATGGCTACACCTTC. Protein product: CASRTGTAQFYGYTF.

The V gene is TRBV7-2, the J gene TRBJ1-4; D possibly corresponds to TRBD1 (5 bases). The V gene's germline CDR1 is SGHTA and CDR2 FQGNSA. Between the trimmed V and J ends, which lost 1 base and 10 bases, there was a span of 10 bases. This CDR3 is 13 amino acids long. The chain's CDR3 is CASSLEVGAKLFF. For the CDR3, the DNA is TGTGCCAGCAGCTTAGAAGTAGGGGCAAAACTGTTTTTT. Based on the CDR3 plus reference TRBV7-2 and TRBJ1-4, the full variable domain is GAGVSQSPSNKVTEKGKDVELRCDPISGHTALYWYRQSLGQGLEFLIYFQGNSAPDKSGLPSDRFSAERTGGSVSTLTIQRTQQEDSAVYLCASSLEVGAKLFFGSGTQLSVL.

V and J are TRBV9 and TRBJ2-2, with TRBD1 identical over 8 bases. Trimming at V came to 2 bases and at J to 1 base, leaving 4 bases not matched to a gene. Germline V lookup: CDR1 SGDLS, CDR2 YYNGEE. CDR3 length: 16 residues. CDR3 DNA: TGTGCCAGCAGCGTTAACAGGGGGGTGAACACCGGGGAGCTGTTTTTT. Its translation: CASSVNRGVNTGELFF.

This clone was found a few times. V usage is TRBV30 and J usage is TRBJ1-3; the D is unclear. The CDR3 is made up of 12 amino acids. The V end was cut by 0 bases, the J end by 4 bases, with 4 bases between. Looked up from germline, CDR1 is GTSNPN and CDR2 is SVGIG (reference sequence). CDR3 loop: CAWSVLGNTIYF. The DNA of the CDR3 is TGTGCCTGGAGTGTCCTCGGAAACACCATATATTTT.

J is TRBJ2-7 and V is TRBV27, with 7 nucleotides matching TRBD1. The length of the CDR3 is 15 residues. Trimming at V came to 5 bases and at J to 7 bases, leaving 14 bases not matched to a gene. Germline assignment: CDR1 MNHEY and CDR2 SMNVEV (reference sequence). CDR3 residues: CASSQDRDLLDEQYF. The CDR3 DNA follows: TGTGCCAGCAGTCAAGACAGGGACCTACTGGATGAGCAGTACTTC.

The chain is built from TRBV28 and TRBJ1-2; 8 nucleotides agree with TRBD1. The CDR3 totals 14 residues. J gave up 7 bases and V 3 bases, and 7 bases lay outside the gene matches. Germline CDR1 reads MDHEN; CDR2 reads SYDVKM. The CDR3 region has the DNA TGTGCCAGCAGTTTGGTGGACAGGGCGCCTGGCTACACCTTC. Protein product: CASSLVDRAPGYTF.

The chain links TRBV6-5 to TRBJ2-7; TRBD1 agrees at 8 bases. V lost 0 bases, J lost 2 bases, and 3 bases stayed unmatched. Germline CDR1 is MNHEY and CDR2 is SVGAGI. CDR3 length: 15 residues. The CDR3 DNA reads as TGTGCCAGCAGTTACTCCCGGGACAGGACCTACGAGCAGTACTTC. This gives the protein CASSYSRDRTYEQYF.

V is TRBV6-5 and J is TRBJ1-2; D gene uncertain. Germline CDR1 is MNHEY and CDR2 is SVGAGI. This CDR3 comprises 12 residues. V lost 7 bases and J lost 4, with 10 bases in between. The CDR3 region is CASKGESYGYTF. The CDR3 DNA reads TGTGCCAGCAAGGGAGAGAGCTATGGCTACACCTTC.

The chain links TRBV30 to TRBJ1-5; D is uncertain. Trimming took 3 bases from V and 11 from J, leaving 23 bases between them. Germline loops: CDR1 GTSNPN, CDR2 SVGIG (reference sequence). The CDR3 loop spans 15 amino acids. The DNA of the CDR3 is TGTGCCTGGAGCTCCCCCGCGGCGGGGTGGTGGTCCCAGCATTTT. It codes for CAWSSPAAGWWSQHF. The variable domain in full, with the rest retrieved from reference TRBV30 and TRBJ1-5, is SQTIHQWPATLVQPVGSPLSLECTVEGTSNPNLYWYRQAAGRGLQLLFYSVGIGQISSEVPQNLSASRPQDRQFILSSKKLLLSDSGFYLCAWSSPAAGWWSQHFGDGTRLSIL.

This clone showed up just a few times. J is TRBJ1-1 and V is TRBV4-3, with 7 bases aligning to TRBD1. From germline, CDR1 is LGHNA and CDR2 YSLEER. The J segment lost 8 bases and the V segment lost 0 bases, leaving 9 bases of the junction unmatched. The CDR3 consists of 15 residues. The CDR3: CASSQDQTGTGEAFF. In DNA form, the CDR3 reads TGCGCCAGCAGCCAAGATCAGACAGGGACGGGAGAAGCTTTCTTT.

DNA for the CDR3: TGCGCCAGCAGCTTGGATATAGCGGGGGGCGGGAATGAGCAGTTCTTC. This encodes CASSLDIAGGGNEQFF. The V and J genes are TRBV5-1 and TRBJ2-1; 10 nucleotides match TRBD2. The CDR3 spans 16 residues. CDR1 is SGHRS, CDR2 YFSETQ, per germline. After removal of 0 bases from V and 7 bases from J, the junction contained 7 bases not matched to a gene. The whole variable domain, filled in from reference TRBV5-1 and TRBJ2-1, reads KAGVTQTPRYLIKTRGQQVTLSCSPISGHRSVSWYQQTPGQGLQFLFEYFSETQRNKGNFPGRFSGRQFSNSRSEMNVSTLELGDSALYLCASSLDIAGGGNEQFFGPGTRLTVL.

The rearrangement joins TRBV19 to TRBJ2-3; D remains unclear. The CDR3 length is 14 residues. V lost 3 bases to trimming and J lost 0 bases, with 7 bases between them. Germline V lookup: CDR1 LNHDA, CDR2 SQIVND (reference sequence). The CDR3 protein is CASSIASSTDTQYF. In DNA form, the CDR3 reads TGTGCCAGTAGTATCGCGTCCAGCACAGATACGCAGTATTTT.

The chain joins TRBV18 to TRBJ2-1; D is perhaps TRBD2 (6 bases). Per germline, CDR1 KGHSH and CDR2 LQKENI. V lost 3 bases and J 4 bases, leaving 16 bases between the germline ends. The CDR3 is 16 amino acids. CDR3 bases: TGTGCCAGCTCACCCCAAGAGCGGGTTGCTTACAATGAGCAGTTCTTC. It yields the protein CASSPQERVAYNEQFF.

The chain uses TRBV4-2 and TRBJ2-1; 9 bases agree with TRBD2. The ends lost 1 base at V and 6 bases at J; junction bases unmatched: 13. Per the germline V gene, CDR1 is LGHNA and CDR2 is YNFKEQ. CDR3 length: 18 residues. DNA of the CDR3: TGTGCCAGCAGCCAAGGGTACCGGGCGCGGGAGGGCGGCAATGAGCAGTTCTTC. Translation gives CASSQGYRAREGGNEQFF.

The CDR3 DNA follows: TGTGCCAGCAGCCGAGGGGGTTTTACGGACTATGGCTACACCTTC. Protein: CASSRGGFTDYGYTF. The chain carries TRBV5-4 and TRBJ1-2; D is possibly TRBD1 (6 bases). Germline CDR1 is SGHNT and CDR2 is YYREEE (reference sequence). Between the trimmed V and J ends, which lost 4 bases and 3 bases, there was a span of 16 bases. This CDR3 is 15 amino acids long.

This clone came up a few times. The V call is TRBV6-5, the J call TRBJ1-5; possibly TRBD1 for D (6 bases). Germline V gene sequence: CDR1 MNHEY, CDR2 SVGAGI. Between the trimmed V and J ends, which lost 0 bases and 11 bases, there was a span of 17 bases. CDR3 length: 15 residues. This CDR3 reads CASSYSAGVTFSQHF. The DNA for the CDR3 is TGTGCCAGCAGTTACTCGGCAGGGGTGACTTTTTCCCAGCATTTT.